The 27 T cell receptor beta chains below all came from one sample that was sequenced in a study of cytotoxic CD8 clonotypes in ibrutinib-treated CLL. Generated by immunoSEQ multiplex PCR, the TCRdb table keeps only in-frame clones and is missing some. In the table there are tens of thousands of clones, 86% of which are singletons. Sequenced material: PBMCs, taken before ibrutinib treatment. These receptors came from a human donor with chronic lymphocytic leukemia.

V and J are TRBV19 and TRBJ1-1; D possibly corresponds to TRBD1 (6 bases). Trimming stripped 8 bases from V and 4 bases from J, with 17 bases between. Germline V gene sequence: CDR1 LNHDA, CDR2 SQIVND (reference sequence). This CDR3 is 14 amino acids long. The CDR3 sequence is CASLQDSLSTEAFF. CDR3 sequence (DNA): TGTGCCAGTTTGCAGGACAGTTTATCCACTGAAGCTTTCTTT.

The chain joins TRBV5-6 to TRBJ2-1; no firm D call. Germline lookup yields CDR1 SGHDT and CDR2 YYEEEE. This CDR3 is built from 11 residues. V was shortened by 1 base and J by 6 bases, with 2 bases between the two germline ends. DNA of the CDR3: TGTGCCAGCAGCTTGTCCAATGAGCAGTTCTTC. As protein: CASSLSNEQFF.

This clone is medium-sized in the sample. V is TRBV6-5 and J is TRBJ2-5; TRBD2 matches at 7 bases. This CDR3 is built from 15 residues. The germline gives CDR1 MNHEY, CDR2 SVGAGI. Trimming at V came to 6 bases and at J to 4 bases, leaving 11 bases not matched to a gene. CDR3 nucleotide sequence: TGTGCCAGCAGGGGAGGCGGGAGAGTAGGAGAGACCCAGTACTTC. It codes for CASRGGGRVGETQYF.

Comment on this clone: At the DNA level, this CDR3 is encoded by other sequences in the same sample as well. The chain joins TRBV27 to TRBJ1-1; D gene unclear. The V end lost 3 bases, the J end lost 2 bases, and 7 bases lay between the germline ends. Germline loops: CDR1 MNHEY, CDR2 SMNVEV (reference sequence). The CDR3 is 13 amino acids. For the CDR3, the DNA is TGTGCCAGCAGTTTCGGTGGAAACACTGAAGCTTTCTTT. Encoded protein: CASSFGGNTEAFF.

The chain joins TRBV5-4 to TRBJ2-1; D unresolved. V gave up 4 bases and J gave up 0 bases, with 14 bases separating them. CDR3 size: 16 residues. CDR1 and CDR2 from the germline V gene are SGHNT and YYREEE (reference sequence). CDR3 nucleotide sequence: TGTGCCAGCAGCGAGATGGCGGCCAACTCCTACAATGAGCAGTTCTTC. It specifies CASSEMAANSYNEQFF.

This rearrangement joins TRBV19 to TRBJ2-7; D is unclear. Trimming removed 6 bases from V and 5 bases from J, with 14 bases in between. The CDR3 has 13 residues. Germline CDR1 is LNHDA and CDR2 is SQIVND (reference sequence). CDR3 loop: CASRQGNFDEQYF. The CDR3 DNA reads TGTGCCAGTAGACAAGGCAATTTCGACGAGCAGTACTTC.

This rearrangement joins TRBV27 to TRBJ1-1; perhaps TRBD1 as D (5 bases). CDR1 and CDR2 (germline): MNHEY, SMNVEV (reference sequence). The V gene lost 9 bases and the J gene lost 2 bases, with 25 bases spanning the gap. The CDR3 loop spans 17 amino acids. DNA of the CDR3: TGTGCCAGTCGTACCGGGACCGAAACCCAAAAAAACACTGAAGCTTTCTTT. Translated, it gives CASRTGTETQKNTEAFF.

V usage is TRBV19 and J usage is TRBJ2-7, with 11 bases matching TRBD2. Germline CDR1 reads LNHDA; CDR2 reads SQIVND (reference sequence). CDR3 length equals 18 residues. The junction had 9 bases not matched to a gene; V was cut back by 0 bases and J by 2 bases. CDR3 amino acids: CASSIETSGSGITYEQYF. DNA of the CDR3: TGTGCCAGTAGTATAGAAACTAGCGGGAGCGGAATTACCTACGAGCAGTACTTC.

The chain is built from TRBV7-3 and TRBJ2-3; D possibly corresponds to TRBD2 (6 bases). V lost 5 bases, J lost 2 bases, and 20 bases lay in between. The CDR3 is 17 residues long. CDR1 and CDR2 from the germline V gene are SGHTA and FQGTGA. CDR3 loop: CASSPPPTRGLTDTQYF. Here the CDR3 DNA reads TGTGCCAGCAGCCCGCCCCCTACCCGGGGACTCACAGATACGCAGTATTTT.

This rearrangement joins TRBV5-4 to TRBJ1-1, with 7 bases fitting TRBD1. Per the germline V gene, CDR1 is SGHNT and CDR2 is YYREEE (reference sequence). The junction had 11 bases not matched to a gene; V was cut back by 0 bases and J by 3 bases. This CDR3 comprises 17 residues. The CDR3 DNA sequence: TGTGCCAGCAGCTTGGGACAGGGAGGTGCCGGTCACACTGAAGCTTTCTTT. Protein sequence: CASSLGQGGAGHTEAFF.

The genes are TRBV29-1 and TRBJ1-2, with 10 positions matching TRBD1. After removal of 4 bases from V and 3 bases from J, the junction contained 17 bases not matched to a gene. Germline CDR1 and CDR2: SQVTM and ANQGSEA. The length of the CDR3 is 18 residues. CDR3 residues: CSVVYATGGSGGYYGYTF. The CDR3 bases are TGCAGCGTTGTATACGCGACAGGGGGCTCGGGGGGCTACTATGGCTACACCTTC. Variable domain in full (rest from reference TRBV29-1 and TRBJ1-2): SAVISQKPSRDICQRGTSLTIQCQVDSQVTMMFWYRQQPGQSLTLIATANQGSEATYESGFVIDKFPISRPNLTFSTLTVSNMSPEDSSIYLCSVVYATGGSGGYYGYTFGSGTRLTVV.

The chain recombines TRBV5-4 with TRBJ2-1; 8 bases map to TRBD1. Germline assignment: CDR1 SGHNT and CDR2 YYREEE (reference sequence). V trimming: 4 bases; J trimming: 3 bases; junction bases outside the gene matches: 6. CDR3 length: 15 residues. The CDR3 DNA is TGTGCCAGCAGCCCGGACAGGGTCCGCTACAATGAGCAGTTCTTC. Its protein is CASSPDRVRYNEQFF.

V and J are TRBV5-4 and TRBJ2-1; 9 bases align to TRBD2. After removal of 3 bases from V and 0 bases from J, the junction contained 4 bases not matched to a gene. Germline assignment: CDR1 SGHNT and CDR2 YYREEE (reference sequence). The CDR3 is 16 residues long. The CDR3 reads CASSSNSGSSYNEQFF. For the CDR3, the DNA is TGTGCCAGCAGCTCTAATAGCGGGAGCTCCTACAATGAGCAGTTCTTC.

The chain has TRBV7-3 and TRBJ2-2, with TRBD2 matching 11 bases. CDR1 and CDR2 (germline): SGHTA, FQGTGA. With V trimmed by 4 bases and J by 7 bases, 8 bases remained unmatched. CDR3 length equals 16 residues. The CDR3, as DNA: TGTGCCAGCAGCTCACTAGCGGGAGTTGTCAGCGGGGAGCTGTTTTTT. This translates into CASSSLAGVVSGELFF.

The rearrangement joins TRBV6-5 to TRBJ2-7; weak D call: TRBD2 (5 bases). Germline V gives CDR1 MNHEY, CDR2 SVGAGI. The CDR3 spans 12 residues. Trimming stripped 8 bases from V and 0 bases from J, with 8 bases between. DNA for the CDR3: TGTGCCAGCTATCGGGACTCCTACGAGCAGTACTTC. Protein: CASYRDSYEQYF.

V is TRBV11-3 and J is TRBJ2-7; D assignment may be TRBD1 or TRBD2 (7 bases each). Between the trimmed V and J ends, which lost 5 bases and 3 bases, there was a span of 29 bases. This CDR3 is built from 19 residues. CDR1 is SGHNT and CDR2 is YENEEA in the germline V gene. The CDR3 sequence: CASSGRKPTQGGGFYEQYF. CDR3 nucleotide sequence: TGTGCCAGCAGCGGCCGAAAGCCTACTCAGGGGGGAGGGTTCTACGAGCAGTACTTC.

This rearrangement joins TRBV11-2 to TRBJ2-1; the match to TRBD2 covers 7 bases. The CDR3 length is 16 residues. Trimming took 5 bases from V and 4 from J; bases not matched to a gene: 11. Germline values: CDR1 SGHAT, CDR2 FQNNGV. Here the CDR3 DNA reads TGTGCCAGCAGCCGAGATAGGGCTAGCGGTTACAATGAGCAGTTCTTC. Translated, it gives CASSRDRASGYNEQFF.

CDR3: CASSLVLAGSSYEQYF. CDR3 DNA sequence: TGCGCCAGCAGCTTGGTCCTAGCGGGCAGCTCCTACGAGCAGTACTTC. V usage is TRBV5-1 and J usage is TRBJ2-7, with 8 bases fitting TRBD2. Trimming at V came to 0 bases and at J to 0 bases, leaving 5 bases not matched to a gene. The CDR3 length is 16 residues. CDR1 and CDR2 from the germline V gene are SGHRS and YFSETQ.

The V call is TRBV10-2, the J call TRBJ1-3, with D possibly being TRBD1 (5 bases). CDR3 length: 13 amino acids. Trimming removed 10 bases from V and 2 bases from J, with 12 bases in between. Germline CDR1 and CDR2: WSHSY and SAAADI. The CDR3 DNA reads as TGCGCCACTAAGTCGGGACCTGGAAACACCATATATTTT. Translated, it gives CATKSGPGNTIYF.

The chain links TRBV6-5 to TRBJ2-2; weak D call: TRBD2 (6 bases). The CDR3 totals 14 residues. V was clipped by 7 bases and J by 4 bases, with 13 bases between them. Germline loops: CDR1 MNHEY, CDR2 SVGAGI. DNA for the CDR3: TGTGCCAGCATCGGGGGTCTAGGCACCGGGGAGCTGTTTTTT. Translating gives CASIGGLGTGELFF.

About this clone: Sequence at one end of the junction differs from germline and may be a read error. In the same sample, other DNA sequences code for this CDR3. The chain carries TRBV18 and TRBJ2-7; 11 nucleotides match TRBD2. CDR3 length: 15 amino acids. The germline CDR1 and CDR2 sequences are KGHSH and LQKENI. Here the CDR3 reads CASSPGTSGTYEQYF. Written as DNA, the CDR3 is TGTGCCAGCTCACCCGGGACTAGCGGCACCTACGAGCAATACTTC.

The chain uses TRBV5-1 and TRBJ2-1, with D possibly matching TRBD2 (6 bases). The CDR3 is 16 amino acids. V was shortened by 0 bases and J by 4 bases, with 14 bases between the two germline ends. CDR1 is SGHRS and CDR2 is YFSETQ in the germline V gene. DNA for the CDR3: TGCGCCAGCAGCTTGGGTGTCAGGGAGGTTTACAATGAGCAGTTCTTC. Translated, it gives CASSLGVREVYNEQFF. Together with reference TRBV5-1 and TRBJ2-1, the CDR3 gives the full variable domain: KAGVTQTPRYLIKTRGQQVTLSCSPISGHRSVSWYQQTPGQGLQFLFEYFSETQRNKGNFPGRFSGRQFSNSRSEMNVSTLELGDSALYLCASSLGVREVYNEQFFGPGTRLTVL.

V usage is TRBV5-1 and J usage is TRBJ2-3; possibly TRBD2 for D (5 bases). The germline gives CDR1 SGHRS, CDR2 YFSETQ. This CDR3 comprises 15 residues. V dropped 4 bases and J dropped 1 base, with 13 bases sitting between them. Here the CDR3 reads CASSAVPGGTDTQYF. The CDR3 bases are TGCGCCAGCAGCGCTGTCCCCGGGGGCACAGATACGCAGTATTTT.

The V and J genes are TRBV9 and TRBJ1-2, with TRBD1 as a possible D gene (5 bases). Germline V CDR1 and CDR2: SGDLS, YYNGEE. V lost 3 bases and J 2 bases, leaving 14 bases between the germline ends. This CDR3 is built from 15 residues. This CDR3 is CASSGHRDGNYGYTF. CDR3 nucleotides: TGTGCCAGCAGCGGACACCGGGACGGAAACTATGGCTACACCTTC.

The V and J genes are TRBV5-1 and TRBJ2-1; 9 bases map to TRBD2. The CDR3 covers 15 residues. Germline V lookup: CDR1 SGHRS, CDR2 YFSETQ. The junction had 8 bases not matched to a gene; V was cut back by 4 bases and J by 6 bases. The CDR3 sequence is CASSSSGRSPNEQFF. CDR3 in DNA: TGCGCCAGCAGCAGTAGCGGGAGAAGCCCCAATGAGCAGTTCTTC.

V gene TRBV28 combines with J gene TRBJ2-3, with 15 bases aligning to TRBD2. Per the germline V gene, CDR1 is MDHEN and CDR2 is SYDVKM. The CDR3 spans 16 residues. V gave up 4 bases and J gave up 3 bases; unmatched junction bases: 2. The CDR3 reads CASSSGLAGGTDTQYF. CDR3 coding DNA: TGTGCCAGCAGTTCCGGACTAGCGGGAGGGACAGATACGCAGTATTTT.

This chain links TRBV5-1 with TRBJ2-1; the D gene is possibly TRBD2 (5 bases). V lost 2 bases and J 5 bases, leaving 8 bases between the germline ends. This CDR3 spans 13 amino acids. Germline CDR1 and CDR2: SGHRS and YFSETQ. DNA for the CDR3: TGCGCCAGCAGCTTACTAGGAGACAATGAGCAGTTCTTC. Amino acid sequence: CASSLLGDNEQFF.